The TCR beta chain under discussion was sequenced for a study of breast tumors, draining lymph nodes, adjacent tissues. TCRdb redid the calling of the multiplex PCR reads with MiXCR, one entry per CDR3 protein. The table has roughly 220,000 distinct CDR3 sequences, 30% to 35% seen once. J was trimmed by 5 bases and V by 6 bases; bases with no gene match: 9. There are 16 residues in the CDR3. The V gene's germline CDR1 is SNHLY and CDR2 FYNNEI. The lymph nodes were axillary draining lymph nodes from breast cancer patients. J is TRBJ2-1 and V is TRBV2; 11 bases line up with TRBD2. The sample comprised axillary lymph node tissue. The receptor's source is a female donor with breast cancer. Some clones in this sample may be carry-over from other donors' samples. For the CDR3, the DNA is TGTGCCAGCAGCCAAGTTCGACTAGCGGGACACAATGAGCAGTTCTTC. The encoded protein is CASSQVRLAGHNEQFF. The whole variable domain, filled in from reference TRBV2 and TRBJ2-1, reads EPEVTQTPSHQVTQMGQEVILRCVPISNHLYFYWYRQILGQKVEFLVSFYNNEISEKSEIFDDQFSVERPDGSNFTLKIRSTKLEDSAMYFCASSQVRLAGHNEQFFGPGTRLTVL.